This TCR beta chain was documented in a study of post-analysis software for immune sequencing data. Sequencing libraries made from TCR beta cDNA carried unique molecular identifiers. When about 0.9 to 11 million T cells were used, they gave 500,000 or so cDNA molecules. TCRdb used MiXCR to reprocess the PCR reads, holding one entry per CDR3 protein. The sample includes almost 700,000 distinct CDR3 sequences, around 60% of them seen just once. Regarding this clonotype: As yet, its antigen is unknown.

Findings and limits, study-wide: The study found significantly lower normalized Chao1 diversity in multiple sclerosis patients than in controls. Controls had lower frequencies than patients of roughly five TRBV segments, which included TRBV5-6, TRBV5-1 and TRBV20-1.

With 0 bases removed from V and 0 bases from J, the gap between germline ends came to 12 bases. This CDR3 has 16 residues. Germline V gene data show CDR1 as LGHNA and CDR2 as YSLEER. The rearrangement links TRBV4-3 to TRBJ2-7, with D unresolved. Sequenced input: blood. This TCR derives from a girl aged 2-10 years with multiple sclerosis. CDR3 protein: CASSQDLTESSYEQYF. Written as DNA, the CDR3 is TGCGCCAGCAGCCAAGATCTTACAGAGAGCTCCTACGAGCAGTACTTC.